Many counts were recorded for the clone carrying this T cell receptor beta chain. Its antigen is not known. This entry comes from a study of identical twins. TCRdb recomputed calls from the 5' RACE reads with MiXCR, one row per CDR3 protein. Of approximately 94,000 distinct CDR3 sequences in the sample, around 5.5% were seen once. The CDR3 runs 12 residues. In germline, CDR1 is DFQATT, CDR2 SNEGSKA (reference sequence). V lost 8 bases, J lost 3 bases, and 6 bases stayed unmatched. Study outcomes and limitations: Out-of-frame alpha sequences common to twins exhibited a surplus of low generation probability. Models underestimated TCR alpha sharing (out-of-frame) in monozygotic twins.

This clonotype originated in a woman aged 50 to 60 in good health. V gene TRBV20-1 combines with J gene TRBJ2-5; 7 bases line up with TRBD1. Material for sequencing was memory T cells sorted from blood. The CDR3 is CSSTGWEETQYF. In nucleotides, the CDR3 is TGCAGTTCGACAGGGTGGGAAGAGACCCAGTACTTC.